This T cell receptor (beta chain) was obtained from a study of cytomegalovirus exposure and HLA in healthy donors. This CDR3 has 14 residues. The ends lost 5 bases at V and 6 bases at J; junction bases unmatched: 6. The germline gives CDR1 MNHNY, CDR2 SVGAGI (reference sequence). Vbeta (60) and Jbeta (13) primers were used in the PCR. Data came from immunoSEQ multiplex PCR; TCRdb stores just in-frame clones and leaves some out. The data hold about 150,000 clones, with under 90% observed a single time. The clonotype originates from a boy aged 2 to 10 in good health and CMV-seronegative. Sequencing was performed on PBMCs. The V call is TRBV6-6, the J call TRBJ2-2, with 7 bases matching TRBD1. The DNA of the CDR3 is TGTGCCAGCAGTCTGAAAGGGGGCTCCGGGGAGCTGTTTTTT. Translating it yields CASSLKGGSGELFF.